This record concerns one T cell receptor (beta chain) sequence. Germline trimming cut 3 bases from V and 0 bases from J; bases unmatched to any gene: 7. The CDR3 spans 16 residues. CDR1 and CDR2 from the germline V gene are LNHDA and SQIVND (reference sequence). Reverse transcription of extracted RNA yielded cDNA, which provided the sequencing template. TCRdb's copy holds only in-frame clones and misses some; the assay was immunoSEQ multiplex PCR. The data show some 56,000 clones, around 97% seen once. This specimen belongs to a study of CD8+ T cells in alopecia areata. A FACSAria was used to sort CD4+ and CD8+ T cells. These cells came from PBMCs.

The sequences come from CD8+ T cells sorted from blood, collected at week 0. The sequence was obtained from a human donor with alopecia areata. The chain carries TRBV19 and TRBJ1-2; 7 nucleotides match TRBD1. As DNA, the CDR3 is TGTGCCAGTAGTATGGGACAGCGAATTTCTAACTATGGCTACACCTTC. Amino acid sequence: CASSMGQRISNYGYTF.